Each of the 28 T cell receptor beta chains below was sequenced from the same sample in a study of cytomegalovirus exposure and HLA in healthy donors. In the PCR, 60 Vbeta and 13 Jbeta primers were used. Sequenced by immunoSEQ multiplex PCR; TCRdb stores in-frame clones only, minus some. Seen here are around 110,000 clones, around 70% observed once, and the top ten hold more than 1.5%. The sequenced material came from PBMCs. The origin of the receptors is a woman aged 18-29 years in good health and CMV-seronegative.

The chain combines TRBV6-1 with TRBJ1-2, with TRBD1 matching over 8 bases. V lost 4 bases and J lost 0; bases outside the gene matches: 4. There are 15 residues in the CDR3. Per germline, CDR1 MNHNS and CDR2 SASEGT. CDR3 protein: CASSVRQGTNYGYTF. The DNA of the CDR3 is TGTGCCAGCAGTGTCAGACAGGGGACTAACTATGGCTACACCTTC.

This chain uses TRBV5-4 with TRBJ2-3; possible D gene TRBD2, 6 bases. With 2 bases removed from V and 3 bases from J, the gap between germline ends came to 13 bases. This CDR3 contains 15 residues. Germline values: CDR1 SGHNT, CDR2 YYREEE (reference sequence). DNA of the CDR3: TGTGCCAGCAGCTTCATCGGGGGAGGAACAGATACGCAGTATTTT. The encoded protein is CASSFIGGGTDTQYF.

The chain uses TRBV9 and TRBJ1-2; 7 bases map to TRBD1. Germline-derived CDR1 and CDR2 are SGDLS and YYNGEE. CDR3 length: 15 residues. The V segment lost 4 bases and the J segment 7 bases; nucleotides outside the gene matches: 13. CDR3 sequence (DNA): TGTGCCAGCAGCCCACACCCAGGACAGGTTTCTGGCTACACCTTC. Translation: CASSPHPGQVSGYTF.

The chain employs TRBV2 and TRBJ2-6; 11 positions agree with TRBD1. The ends lost 6 bases at V and 2 bases at J; junction bases unmatched: 3. From germline, CDR1 is SNHLY and CDR2 FYNNEI. This CDR3 spans 16 amino acids. The DNA of the CDR3 is TGTGCCAGCAGCGGGACAGGGGGACCTGGGGCCAACGTCCTGACTTTC. Its protein is CASSGTGGPGANVLTF.

This clone has just a few counts. The CDR3 here is CASSYTGRANEKLFF. Written as DNA, the CDR3 is TGTGCCAGCAGTTACACAGGGAGAGCTAATGAAAAACTGTTTTTT. This chain links TRBV6-5 with TRBJ1-4, with D perhaps matching TRBD1 (6 bases). This CDR3 is built from 15 residues. Trimming removed 2 bases from V and 3 bases from J, with 10 bases in between. CDR1 is MNHEY and CDR2 is SVGAGI in the germline V gene.

The DNA of the CDR3 is TGTGCCAGCATAAGGGGCAGGAACTATGGCTACACCTTC. Translating it yields CASIRGRNYGYTF. This rearrangement joins TRBV2 to TRBJ1-2; tentative D call: TRBD1 (5 bases). Germline CDR1 reads SNHLY; CDR2 reads FYNNEI. The V end was cut by 7 bases, the J end by 2 bases, with 11 bases between. This CDR3 contains 13 residues.

This clone was recorded once. The chain recombines TRBV25-1 with TRBJ1-1; no clear D. Germline V gene data show CDR1 as MGHDK and CDR2 as SYGVNS. The CDR3 sequence is 13 residues long. The V and J ends lost 7 bases and 1 base respectively, with 10 bases between them. The CDR3 sequence is CASTRGPNTEAFF. The CDR3 DNA follows: TGTGCCAGCACTAGAGGCCCGAACACTGAAGCTTTCTTT.

The V call is TRBV9, the J call TRBJ1-1, with 7 bases identical to TRBD1. The CDR3 sequence is 15 residues long. The germline V gene encodes CDR1 SGDLS and CDR2 YYNGEE. The V gene end was trimmed by 4 bases and the J gene end by 1 base; junction bases not matched to a gene: 7. CDR3 DNA sequence: TGTGCCAGCAGCCCAAGGACAGGTCAGAACACTGAAGCTTTCTTT. It specifies CASSPRTGQNTEAFF.

The genes are TRBV6-9 and TRBJ2-1; 11 bases align to TRBD2. The CDR3 extends over 18 amino acids. Germline-derived CDR1 and CDR2 are MNHGY and SVAAGI. V was clipped by 8 bases and J by 9 bases; unmatched bases: 21. The CDR3 spells CASLGLAGGPRGSGEQFF. The CDR3 DNA sequence: TGTGCCAGCCTCGGGCTAGCGGGGGGTCCTCGGGGGAGTGGTGAGCAGTTCTTC.

The chain has TRBV5-5 and TRBJ2-7; no definite D call. V lost 2 bases and J lost 2, with 14 bases in between. The CDR3 has 15 amino acids. CDR1 and CDR2 from the germline V gene are SGHKS and YYEKEE (reference sequence). CDR3 sequence (DNA): TGTGCCAGCAGCTTTTCATCGTCAGGCGCCTACGAGCAGTACTTC. Translated: CASSFSSSGAYEQYF.

This chain connects TRBV13 to TRBJ2-5, with 12 bases identical to TRBD2. The CDR3 has 16 amino acids. Per the germline V gene, CDR1 is PRHDT and CDR2 is FYEKMQ (reference sequence). V lost 3 bases and J lost 3; bases outside the gene matches: 5. CDR3 residues: CASSLSTSGGEETQYF. The CDR3 DNA sequence: TGTGCCAGCAGCTTGTCGACTAGCGGGGGAGAAGAGACCCAGTACTTC.

This clone appeared once. V and J are TRBV6-4 and TRBJ2-3; TRBD1 agrees at 11 bases. Germline V gives CDR1 MRHNA, CDR2 SNTAGT. This CDR3 is 14 amino acids long. V shed 4 bases, J shed 4 bases, and the junction held 1 base outside the gene matches. The CDR3 region is CASSGTGGADTQYF. The CDR3 DNA reads as TGTGCCAGCAGTGGGACAGGGGGCGCAGATACGCAGTATTTT.

This clone was detected once. The rearrangement uses TRBV28 and TRBJ2-5, with D tentatively TRBD1 (5 bases). This CDR3 contains 13 residues. The germline V and J ends were trimmed by 9 bases and 5 bases, with 16 bases remaining between them. Looked up from germline, CDR1 is MDHEN and CDR2 is SYDVKM. In nucleotides, the CDR3 is TGTGCCAGTAAGGGCAGGGTCGGCGAGACCCAGTACTTC. Protein sequence: CASKGRVGETQYF.

The chain joins TRBV7-2 to TRBJ1-6, with D unclear. Trimming cost V 6 bases and J 0 bases, with 9 bases left between them. This CDR3 region has 15 residues. Per germline, CDR1 SGHTA and CDR2 FQGNSA. The chain's CDR3 is CASSPSGSYNSPLHF. The CDR3 coding sequence is TGTGCCAGCAGTCCTAGCGGCTCCTATAATTCACCCCTCCACTTT. Full variable domain (missing parts from reference TRBV7-2 and TRBJ1-6): GAGVSQSPSNKVTEKGKDVELRCDPISGHTALYWYRQSLGQGLEFLIYFQGNSAPDKSGLPSDRFSAERTGGSVSTLTIQRTQQEDSAVYLCASSPSGSYNSPLHFGNGTRLTVT.

This sequence joins TRBV5-1 and TRBJ1-2; D is possibly TRBD1 (5 bases). Germline V lookup: CDR1 SGHRS, CDR2 YFSETQ. Between the trimmed V and J ends, which lost 2 bases and 5 bases, there was a span of 16 bases. This CDR3 has 15 amino acids. The CDR3 DNA reads as TGCGCCAGCAGCTTTAATCAGGGATCCGGATATGGCTACACCTTC. This gives the protein CASSFNQGSGYGYTF.

The chain carries TRBV7-2 and TRBJ1-5; perhaps TRBD1 as D (5 bases). V was cut by 3 bases and J by 6 bases, with 9 bases left in between. CDR1 and CDR2 from the germline V gene are SGHTA and FQGNSA. The CDR3 totals 13 residues. Written as DNA, the CDR3 is TGTGCCAGCAGCTTTCAGGGTGGTCAGCCCCAGCATTTT. Its protein is CASSFQGGQPQHF.

The V gene is TRBV10-3, the J gene TRBJ2-1; TRBD1 might be the D (5 bases). V was cut by 8 bases and J by 0 bases, with 17 bases left in between. This CDR3 comprises 16 residues. Germline V lookup: CDR1 ENHRY, CDR2 SYGVKD. This CDR3 is CAIQPKTASSYNEQFF. The CDR3 nucleotides read TGTGCCATCCAACCGAAGACAGCCAGCTCCTACAATGAGCAGTTCTTC.

The V gene is TRBV4-2, the J gene TRBJ1-1, with 7 bases lining up with TRBD1. From germline, CDR1 is LGHNA and CDR2 YNFKEQ. The CDR3 length is 14 residues. After removal of 4 bases from V and 5 bases from J, the junction contained 7 bases not matched to a gene. The CDR3 coding sequence is TGTGCCAGCAGCCGCGAACCGACAGGGACTGAAGCTTTCTTT. Its translation is CASSREPTGTEAFF.

V and J are TRBV7-9 and TRBJ1-2, with D unresolved. V lost 0 bases and J 6 bases, leaving 11 bases between the germline ends. This CDR3 is 14 amino acids long. Germline CDR1 and CDR2: SEHNR and FQNEAQ (reference sequence). CDR3 sequence: CASSLAWEIDGYTF. Here the CDR3 DNA reads TGTGCCAGCAGCTTAGCATGGGAGATTGATGGCTACACCTTC.

V usage is TRBV2 and J usage is TRBJ1-5; 11 bases agree with TRBD1. Germline-derived CDR1 and CDR2 are SNHLY and FYNNEI. CDR3 length: 14 amino acids. V was pared by 1 base and J by 7 bases, with 0 bases of the junction left unmatched. The CDR3 coding sequence is TGTGCCAGCAGTGAAGGGGACAGGGGGCAGCCCCAGCATTTT. This sequence encodes CASSEGDRGQPQHF.

J is TRBJ1-6 and V is TRBV30, with a weak D call TRBD1 (5 bases). CDR1 is GTSNPN and CDR2 is SVGIG in the germline V gene (reference sequence). Trimming stripped 2 bases from V and 6 bases from J, with 11 bases between. The CDR3 has 14 amino acids. CDR3 nucleotides: TGTGCCTGGAGTCGGGGGTATCCTAATTCACCCCTCCACTTT. Amino acid sequence: CAWSRGYPNSPLHF.

This chain uses TRBV9 with TRBJ1-2; D call uncertain. The CDR3 spans 14 residues. With 4 bases removed from V and 3 bases from J, the gap between germline ends came to 13 bases. The germline V gene encodes CDR1 SGDLS and CDR2 YYNGEE. The CDR3 nucleotides read TGTGCCAGCAGCCCAGGTTCAGTATACTATGGCTACACCTTC. It yields the protein CASSPGSVYYGYTF.

This chain connects TRBV7-6 to TRBJ1-1, with D maybe TRBD1 (5 bases). CDR1 SGHVS and CDR2 FNYEAQ come from the germline V gene. V lost 5 bases, J lost 1 base, and 8 bases lay in between. The CDR3 has 13 amino acids. The CDR3: CASSPTGNTEAFF. CDR3 nucleotides: TGTGCCAGCAGCCCCACAGGGAACACTGAAGCTTTCTTT.

This chain links TRBV30 with TRBJ2-2, with a tentative D call TRBD2 (6 bases). CDR3 length: 15 amino acids. Looked up from germline, CDR1 is GTSNPN and CDR2 is SVGIG (reference sequence). V gave up 3 bases and J gave up 6 bases, with 17 bases separating them. The CDR3 loop reads CAWRDGTLGSGELFF. In DNA form, the CDR3 reads TGTGCCTGGAGGGACGGGACTCTGGGGTCCGGGGAGCTGTTTTTT. Looking up the rest from reference TRBV30 and TRBJ2-2 gives the full variable domain: SQTIHQWPATLVQPVGSPLSLECTVEGTSNPNLYWYRQAAGRGLQLLFYSVGIGQISSEVPQNLSASRPQDRQFILSSKKLLLSDSGFYLCAWRDGTLGSGELFFGEGSRLTVL.

The chain uses TRBV4-2 and TRBJ2-2, with TRBD1 matching over 9 bases. The CDR3 covers 15 residues. In germline, CDR1 is LGHNA, CDR2 YNFKEQ. After removal of 3 bases from V and 6 bases from J, the junction contained 5 bases not matched to a gene. The CDR3 sequence is CASSHAGQGPGELFF. As DNA, the CDR3 is TGTGCCAGCAGCCACGCGGGACAGGGCCCCGGGGAGCTGTTTTTT.

This clone appeared a single time. The chain combines TRBV13 with TRBJ2-7; 7 bases align to TRBD1. The V and J ends lost 4 bases and 3 bases, in that order; junction bases with no gene match: 6. The CDR3 sequence is 14 residues long. In germline, CDR1 is PRHDT, CDR2 FYEKMQ (reference sequence). CDR3 in DNA: TGTGCCAGCAGCTCACAGGGGATCGGCTACGAGCAGTACTTC. Translation: CASSSQGIGYEQYF.

The V call is TRBV7-6, the J call TRBJ2-7; 8 nucleotides agree with TRBD2. CDR1 is SGHVS and CDR2 is FNYEAQ in the germline V gene. V lost 0 bases, J lost 4 bases, and 5 bases stayed unmatched. The CDR3 is 15 residues long. The CDR3 spells CASSLATSGGYEQYF. The CDR3 coding sequence is TGTGCCAGCAGCTTAGCGACGAGCGGGGGTTACGAGCAGTACTTC.

This clone occurred once. The rearrangement joins TRBV9 to TRBJ2-5; tentative D call: TRBD2 (6 bases). CDR3 length: 14 residues. Germline V gene sequence: CDR1 SGDLS, CDR2 YYNGEE. Trimming left V 3 bases short and J 4 bases short, with 13 bases between. The CDR3 nucleotides are TGTGCCAGCAGCGGGGGCCCCGGGGGAGAGACCCAGTACTTC. It translates to CASSGGPGGETQYF. Combining the CDR3 with reference TRBV9 and TRBJ2-5 gives the whole variable domain DSGVTQTPKHLITATGQRVTLRCSPRSGDLSVYWYQQSLDQGLQFLIQYYNGEERAKGNILERFSAQQFPDLHSELNLSSLELGDSALYFCASSGGPGGETQYFGPGTRLLVL.